One TCR beta chain is described in this entry. The clone's antigen remains unknown. No base quality values were provided; no much bigger clone lies one nucleotide off. The method was the immunoSEQ multiplex PCR assay. For most patients, genomic DNA was isolated with the Qiagen DNeasy Blood and Tissue Kit and shipped frozen to Adaptive Biotechnologies for TCR sequencing. For most patients, high-throughput TCR-beta CDR3 sequencing of genomic DNA was performed by Adaptive Biotechnologies. The authors processed their data as follows. Adaptive's ImmunoSEQ software was the source of the TCR sequencing data for about 17 patients, while a few other patients were processed with MiXCR and VDJtools. To correct CD4 versus CD8 sorting errors, any sequence found in both subsets at a frequency ratio below 5:1 was removed. CDR3 nucleotide sequences shared between donor and recipient were removed because the origin of such sequences could not be assigned. At least 2-fold expansion over unstimulated cells and a minimum CFSE-low frequency of 0.002% (template counts) or 0.001% (read counts) were required for clones to be classified as alloreactive. Clones were considered mappable if detected in sequenced pre-transplant spleen, lymph node, or MLR CFSE-low populations of the donor or recipient. The cumulative frequency of alloreactive clones was calculated as a percentage of all sequences, weighted by copy number. What TCRdb holds here is the immuneACCESS table cut down to in-frame rearrangements. Part of the clones is not present; checked against another copy, under half of the missing clones reflect an unresolved V gene, and the others are unexplained. D and trimming come from the DNA, and the V and J calls and clone size come from that table. The table for this sample lists about 82,000 clones; roughly 89% of them were counted only once. The ten largest clones capture approximately 0.1% of the sample.

The intended sense of this specimen's time point label: cells obtained before transplantation from donor or recipient. CD3+CD4+ and CD3+CD8+ populations were FACS-sorted from unstimulated pre-transplant donor and recipient cells taken from spleen or lymph nodes. This sample stems from a study of graft-versus-host responses after intestinal transplantation (dated by TCRdb to the early 2020s). Looking at the study overall: Recipients received multivisceral, liver-intestinal, or isolated intestinal transplants. Alloreactive clones were identified by sequencing pre-transplant mixed lymphocyte reaction products and comparing them with unstimulated pre-transplant donor and recipient T cells. Instead of going to the commercial service, samples from a few later patients were sequenced in-house on an Illumina MiSeq and processed with MiXCR. Anti-thymocyte globulin induction was given to all recipients, followed by maintenance tacrolimus and steroids for about 3 years. A peak of at least 4% donor T cells among recipient peripheral blood mononuclear cells was the definition used for donor T cell macrochimerism. A cohort of some 24 intestinal transplant recipients, including one retransplant, was enrolled, and 3 patients lacking pretransplant specimens were excluded. After intestinal transplantation, graft-versus-host and host-versus-graft alloreactive T cell clones were followed in the graft, circulation and bone marrow using bulk TCR-beta CDR3 sequencing.

Reading the germline V gene gives CDR1 SNHLY and CDR2 FYNNEI. The CDR3 contains 14 residues, cysteine and phenylalanine counted. Only CDR3 DNA remains: 42 bases, in frame from the first base. A distance of 9 bases separates the germline ends of V and J, which lose 6 bases and 0 bases respectively. Here is what the overall study found, with its caveats: GvH clones were detected in recipient bone marrow, and some appeared earlier in ileal mucosa or blood, consistent with an intestinal mucosal origin. Conclusions were limited by the relatively low number and heterogeneity of intestinal transplant patients. Peak levels of circulating GvH clones were associated with declines in HvG clones early after transplant. In the allografts of patients with donor T cell macrochimerism, GvH to HvG T cell clonal ratios were high.

This receptor was identified in a human donor who received an intestinal transplant. The chain is assembled from TRBV2 and TRBJ2-4; TRBD1 might be the D gene, on 5 matching bases. The sample consisted of unstimulated CD4+ T cells sorted from spleen or lymph node cells, taken before intestinal transplant. The CDR3 is CASSAGLAKNIQYF. The nucleotides read TGTGCCAGCAGCGCAGGGTTAGCCAAAAACATTCAGTACTTC.